This T cell receptor beta chain stems from a study of T cells after posttransplantation cyclophosphamide. Whole-study results and caveats: TRB clonality was highly associated with recipient CMV seropositivity and reactivation.

The sample holds many counts of this clone. Its antigen remains unidentified. Data came from immunoSEQ multiplex PCR; TCRdb stores just in-frame clones and leaves some out. There are tens of thousands of clones in the sample, none observed a single time. Germline lookup yields CDR1 SGDLS and CDR2 YYNGEE. The J segment lost 7 bases and the V segment lost 6 bases, leaving 8 bases of the junction unmatched. This CDR3 spans 14 amino acids. The rearrangement links TRBV9 to TRBJ2-2, with 8 bases that match TRBD2. This clonotype was sampled from a man aged 40-49 years in good health, CMV-negative, and a related stem cell transplant donor. The sample consisted of PBMCs. The CDR3 DNA follows: TGTGCCAGCAAGATGTCCAGCGGGGGCGGGGAGCTGTTTTTT. As protein: CASKMSSGGGELFF.